Following are 27 T cell receptor beta chains from one sample sequenced in a study of blood T cell repertoires in COVID-19. Repertoires were generated with immunoSEQ multiplex PCR, while TCRdb's copy carries only in-frame clones and drops some. The sample yields 100,000 to 150,000 clones, approximately 88% seen once. The material sequenced was peripheral blood. The receptors shown here come from a man in his sixties with acute or convalescent COVID-19.

The chain is built from TRBV12-3 or TRBV12-4 and TRBJ1-6, with 9 bases fitting TRBD1. J was trimmed by 7 bases and V by 9 bases; bases with no gene match: 4. The length of the CDR3 is 13 residues. CDR3 nucleotide sequence: TGTGCCAGTAGGACAGGGGAGAATTCACCCCTCCACTTT. Translated: CASRTGENSPLHF.

This clone was observed once. The chain combines TRBV30 with TRBJ1-2, with D possibly TRBD1 on 6 matching bases. The V and J ends lost 0 bases and 6 bases respectively, with 8 bases between them. CDR1 is GTSNPN and CDR2 is SVGIG in the germline V gene (reference sequence). The CDR3 consists of 12 residues. This CDR3 is CAWSVGGDGYTF. Written as DNA, the CDR3 is TGTGCCTGGAGTGTTGGGGGCGATGGCTACACCTTC.

This chain joins TRBV11-3 and TRBJ2-2, with D tentatively TRBD1 (5 bases). CDR3 length: 16 residues. V gave up 5 bases and J gave up 4 bases, with 17 bases separating them. Per germline, CDR1 SGHNT and CDR2 YENEEA. As DNA, the CDR3 is TGTGCCAGCAGCCTAGGGGCAGGGAAGGGCACCGGGGAGCTGTTTTTT. Its translation is CASSLGAGKGTGELFF.

V is TRBV6-2 or TRBV6-3 and J is TRBJ2-7; 9 bases fit TRBD2. V trimming: 6 bases; J trimming: 4 bases; junction bases outside the gene matches: 10. The CDR3 covers 15 residues. Germline V CDR1 and CDR2: MNHEY, SVGEGT. DNA for the CDR3: TGTGCCAGCAGCCACCGGCGGGGGGGCCTTTACGAGCAGTACTTC. This encodes CASSHRRGGLYEQYF.

The V gene is TRBV5-4, the J gene TRBJ2-3; a weak D match, TRBD2 (7 bases). Trimming took off 3 bases at V and 0 bases at J, with 17 bases between the two ends. Germline CDR1 and CDR2: SGHNT and YYREEE (reference sequence). This CDR3 is 17 amino acids long. The CDR3 sequence is CASSSELAGASTDTQYF. The CDR3 DNA follows: TGTGCCAGCAGCTCGGAACTCGCGGGGGCGAGCACAGATACGCAGTATTTT.

This sequence joins TRBV6-5 and TRBJ2-1; D is ambiguous. The CDR3 consists of 11 residues. V was pared by 8 bases and J by 8 bases, with 10 bases between. Germline CDR1 and CDR2: MNHEY and SVGAGI. In nucleotides, the CDR3 is TGTGCCAGCTCTAACGCCGATGAGCAGTTCTTC. Amino acid sequence: CASSNADEQFF.

The V and J genes are TRBV3-1 (or the pseudogene TRBV3-2) and TRBJ1-2; TRBD1 might be the D (5 bases). The V gene's germline CDR1 is LGHDT and CDR2 YNNKEL (reference sequence). Trimming removed 2 bases from V and 2 bases from J, with 18 bases in between. This CDR3 has 17 residues. CDR3 nucleotide sequence: TGTGCCAGCAGCCAATTCCCGCCAGGGACTAAGAACTATGGCTACACCTTC. As protein: CASSQFPPGTKNYGYTF.

The chain combines TRBV19 with TRBJ1-2; 8 nucleotides match TRBD1. Germline CDR1 is LNHDA and CDR2 is SQIVND (reference sequence). The CDR3 sequence is 13 residues long. J gave up 4 bases and V 6 bases, and 4 bases lay outside the gene matches. The CDR3 DNA sequence: TGTGCCAGTAGAGGACAGGGCCTCTATGGCTACACCTTC. Amino acid sequence: CASRGQGLYGYTF.

For the CDR3, the DNA is TGTGCCCCTACTCGCCCCGACTCGCTAGCCAAAAACATTCAGTACTTC. Translating gives CAPTRPDSLAKNIQYF. V and J are TRBV9 and TRBJ2-4; D gene uncertain. The V gene lost 10 bases and the J gene lost 0 bases, with 20 bases spanning the gap. This CDR3 region has 16 residues. Looked up from germline, CDR1 is SGDLS and CDR2 is YYNGEE.

The chain employs TRBV5-1 and TRBJ2-2; no definite D call. Per the germline V gene, CDR1 is SGHRS and CDR2 is YFSETQ. Trimming took off 0 bases at V and 4 bases at J, with 10 bases between the two ends. The CDR3 runs 15 residues. CDR3 region: CASSLGGKSTGELFF. In DNA, the CDR3 is TGCGCCAGCAGCTTGGGTGGTAAGAGCACCGGGGAGCTGTTTTTT.

The chain recombines TRBV19 with TRBJ2-7, with D possibly being TRBD2 (5 bases). The CDR3 loop spans 14 amino acids. Germline CDR1 and CDR2: LNHDA and SQIVND (reference sequence). The germline V and J ends were trimmed by 4 bases and 0 bases, with 10 bases remaining between them. The CDR3 spells CASSSGWSSYEQYF. The DNA of the CDR3 is TGTGCCAGTAGTAGCGGGTGGAGCTCCTACGAGCAGTACTTC.

This chain uses TRBV6-6 with TRBJ1-1; no definite D call. This CDR3 contains 15 residues. Trimming removed 10 bases at V and 4 bases at J, with 22 bases between. Per the germline V gene, CDR1 is MNHNY and CDR2 is SVGAGI (reference sequence). The CDR3 protein is CAIAGPGREGTEAFF. CDR3 nucleotides: TGTGCCATCGCGGGCCCAGGACGGGAGGGCACTGAAGCTTTCTTT.

The count of this clone is one. V gene TRBV5-1 combines with J gene TRBJ1-3; the D is unclear. The V gene lost 4 bases and the J gene lost 0 bases, with 11 bases spanning the gap. The CDR3 is made up of 15 amino acids. The germline V gene has CDR1 SGHRS and CDR2 YFSETQ. The CDR3 spells CASSPADDSGNTIYF. The CDR3 nucleotides read TGCGCCAGCAGCCCGGCGGATGACTCTGGAAACACCATATATTTT.

The J gene is TRBJ2-1, the V gene TRBV5-1, with TRBD2 matching over 10 bases. Germline CDR1 is SGHRS and CDR2 is YFSETQ. The CDR3 runs to 16 residues. V was pared by 0 bases and J by 2 bases, with 2 bases of the junction left unmatched. The CDR3 sequence: CASSLGSGRAYNEQFF. Written as DNA, the CDR3 is TGCGCCAGCAGCTTGGGAAGCGGGAGGGCCTACAATGAGCAGTTCTTC.

The chain employs TRBV27 and TRBJ2-7; 7 nucleotides agree with TRBD1. Looked up from germline, CDR1 is MNHEY and CDR2 is SMNVEV (reference sequence). The V gene end was trimmed by 6 bases and the J gene end by 3 bases; junction bases not matched to a gene: 5. This CDR3 comprises 13 residues. The CDR3 loop reads CASSRQGDYEQYF. CDR3 nucleotide sequence: TGTGCCAGCAGCCGACAGGGTGACTACGAGCAGTACTTC.

The chain uses TRBV7-3 and TRBJ2-5; D might be TRBD2 (5 bases). Trimming removed 6 bases from V and 7 bases from J, with 15 bases in between. CDR1 is SGHTA, CDR2 FQGTGA, per germline. The CDR3 is 13 amino acids. The CDR3 DNA reads TGTGCCAGCAGTCACGGGATTTCGGGGACCCAGTACTTC. The encoded protein is CASSHGISGTQYF.

In this sample, this clone turned up once. The V gene is TRBV12-5, the J gene TRBJ2-5; 7 bases line up with TRBD2. Germline V CDR1 and CDR2: LGHNT, FRNRAP. V was pared by 5 bases and J by 1 base, with 16 bases of the junction left unmatched. The CDR3 covers 18 residues. The CDR3 sequence: CASGPRFFDGRTQETQYF. The CDR3 coding sequence is TGTGCTAGTGGTCCCCGGTTTTTTGACGGGAGGACCCAAGAGACCCAGTACTTC. The complete variable domain, with remaining parts taken from reference TRBV12-5 and TRBJ2-5, reads DARVTQTPRHKVTEMGQEVTMRCQPILGHNTVFWYRQTMMQGLELLAYFRNRAPLDDSGMPKDRFSAEMPDATLATLKIQPSEPRDSAVYFCASGPRFFDGRTQETQYFGPGTRLLVL.

The genes are TRBV24-1 and TRBJ1-1; D gene unclear. The CDR3 length is 13 residues. Between the trimmed V and J ends, which lost 5 bases and 1 base, there was a span of 7 bases. Per germline, CDR1 KGHDR and CDR2 SFDVKD. CDR3 sequence reads: CATSAQWNTEAFF. The CDR3 region has the DNA TGTGCCACCAGTGCGCAGTGGAACACTGAAGCTTTCTTT.

This CDR3 is CASTRTSPYNEQFF. The CDR3 coding sequence is TGTGCCAGTACCCGGACTAGCCCCTACAATGAGCAGTTCTTC. V and J are TRBV19 and TRBJ2-1; 8 bases map to TRBD2. Trimming removed 7 bases from V and 2 bases from J; junction bases left unmatched: 4. The CDR3 is made up of 14 amino acids. Germline loops: CDR1 LNHDA, CDR2 SQIVND (reference sequence).

V gene TRBV6-1 combines with J gene TRBJ2-5, with 8 bases that match TRBD1. Germline V gene lookup returns CDR1 MNHNS and CDR2 SASEGT. V gave up 3 bases and J gave up 5 bases; unmatched junction bases: 2. This CDR3 comprises 13 residues. The CDR3, as DNA: TGTGCCAGCAGTGACAGGGGGCATGAGACCCAGTACTTC. This encodes CASSDRGHETQYF.

The V gene is TRBV12-3 or TRBV12-4, the J gene TRBJ2-5; D gene uncertain. Trimming took off 3 bases at V and 4 bases at J, with 9 bases between the two ends. CDR3 length: 13 amino acids. CDR3 sequence reads: CASSFSRGETQYF. CDR3 sequence (DNA): TGTGCCAGCAGTTTCTCCAGAGGAGAGACCCAGTACTTC.

V usage is TRBV21-1 and J usage is TRBJ2-1; TRBD1 is the table's D call, not checked against the DNA. TRBV21-1 is a known pseudogene. The CDR3 spans 15 residues. CDR3: CASSGRDRVYNEQFF. The CDR3 region has the DNA TGTGCCAGCAGCGGCCGGGACAGGGTCTACAATGAGCAGTTCTTC.

The rearrangement joins TRBV5-1 to TRBJ2-3, with 14 bases aligning to TRBD2. V gave up 6 bases and J gave up 0 bases; unmatched junction bases: 3. The CDR3 totals 16 residues. From germline, CDR1 is SGHRS and CDR2 YFSETQ. CDR3 coding DNA: TGCGCCAGCAAAAGACTAGCGGGGGGGAGCACAGATACGCAGTATTTT. It yields the protein CASKRLAGGSTDTQYF.

The J gene is TRBJ2-5, the V gene TRBV5-3; D ambiguous. TRBV5-3 is flagged as an ORF with uncertain function. This CDR3 comprises 13 residues. Trimming shortened V by 3 bases and J by 3 bases, and 9 bases separated the two germline ends. This chain's CDR3 is CARSSPIEETQYF. The CDR3 DNA reads as TGTGCCAGAAGCTCCCCAATTGAAGAGACCCAGTACTTC.

This clone was seen just once. This chain links TRBV5-8 with TRBJ1-5, with D perhaps TRBD1 (5 bases). The CDR3 totals 18 residues. Germline V gives CDR1 SGHTS, CDR2 YDEGEE. V was shortened by 7 bases and J by 0 bases, with 23 bases between the two germline ends. The CDR3 nucleotides are TGTGCCAGCGTCCCGGGTGACAGTAAATTGTTTAGCAATCAGCCCCAGCATTTT. This sequence encodes CASVPGDSKLFSNQPQHF.

The chain joins TRBV6-1 to TRBJ1-5; no clear D. The CDR3 runs 14 residues. V was clipped by 3 bases and J by 3 bases, with 9 bases between them. Germline V gene sequence: CDR1 MNHNS, CDR2 SASEGT. The CDR3 here is CASSEQRSNQPQHF. The CDR3 bases are TGTGCCAGCAGTGAGCAGAGGTCCAATCAGCCCCAGCATTTT.

CDR3 sequence reads: CASSLGRLAGYEQYF. The DNA of the CDR3 is TGTGCCAGCAGCTTAGGGCGGCTAGCGGGGTACGAGCAGTACTTC. This chain links TRBV7-2 with TRBJ2-7; 9 nucleotides match TRBD2. From germline, CDR1 is SGHTA and CDR2 FQGNSA. The V segment lost 1 base and the J segment 4 bases; nucleotides outside the gene matches: 5. The CDR3 extends over 15 amino acids.